This TCR beta chain was sequenced during a study of blood T cell repertoires in COVID-19 (dated by TCRdb to the early 2020s). About the study as a whole: Samples covering the acute and convalescent phases of COVID-19 were provided by collaborators in the United States, Italy and Spain. The samples were drawn from the first 160 participants of the ongoing ImmuneRACE study and from 950 to 1,500 subjects provided by 6 global collaborators. Deeply sampled blood TCRbeta repertoires from subjects exposed to, actively infected with, or recovered from COVID-19 were included in the dataset. The repertoires were made available in a free public database intended to serve as a resource for research on the immune response to SARS-CoV-2. Nearly every sample came with metadata listing a de-identified subject ID, COVID-19 status, age in years and sex. Where available, HLA class I and class II types were taken from metadata supplied by the sample provider and were not determined by assay-based typing. The material from the prospective study consisted of cDNA or gDNA derived from T cells, B-cell-depleted T cells, or PBMCs. Study-level results and caveats: How much clinical and demographic metadata was included differed by source and by participant, and the metadata was provided uncurated.

As concerns this clone: Its recognized antigen is unknown. Base qualities are not provided; no much larger clone lies one nucleotide away.

CDR1 and CDR2 were assigned from the germline V gene as SGHVS and FNYEAQ. The CDR3, cysteine through phenylalanine, is 14 amino acids long. Only CDR3 DNA remains: 42 bases, in frame from the first base. Germline trimming amounts to 4 bases on V and 12 bases on J, with 9 as the count of junction bases outside the gene matches. TCRbeta CDR3 regions were amplified from genomic DNA using the immunoSEQ Assay, a bias-controlled multiplex PCR. The source study handled its data this way. Nucleated cell counts per sample were estimated from amplification of reference gene primers within the assay. To quantify the absolute abundance of each unique TCRbeta CDR3 rearrangement, sequence reads were collapsed and filtered. Productive Simpson clonality was computed per sample as the square root of Simpson's diversity index over productive rearrangements. TCRdb holds this immuneACCESS table with in-frame rearrangements only. Some clones are missing; in checked studies, unresolved V genes explain under half, and the rest has no known cause. V and J calls and clone size come straight from that table; D and trimming were deduced from the DNA. The sample table contains 100,000 to 150,000 clones; only one count was recorded for approximately 88% of them. The ten largest clones take up 7.6% of the sample.

Collaborating institutions collected whole blood in K2EDTA tubes following their own protocols. Collaborator samples were shipped for TCRbeta analysis as frozen whole blood, isolated PBMCs, or DNA extracted from either sample type. The specimen was peripheral blood. In this chain, TRBV7-6 is recombined with TRBJ2-1, with 10 middle bases fitting TRBD2. This receptor was identified in a man over 45 with acute or convalescent COVID-19. In nucleotide form, the sequence is TGTGCCAGCAGCTCGGCTAGCGGGAGTATTGTGCAGTTCTTC. Translated, it reads CASSSASGSIVQFF. The full variable domain, completed from the reference TRBV7-6 and TRBJ2-1 proteins outside the CDR3, reads GAGVSQSPRYKVTKRGQDVALRCDPISGHVSLYWYRQALGQGPEFLTYFNYEAQQDKSGLPNDRFSAERPEGSISTLTIQRTEQRDSAMYRCASSSASGSIVQFFGPGTRLTVL.